These 9 T cell receptor beta chains originate from one sample sequenced in a study of shared clonotypes between healthy human individuals. Naive CD8 cells lacked CD45RO, underwent positive selection for CCR7 and left out terminally differentiated effector memory CD45RA+ cells. Produced via immunoSEQ multiplex PCR; TCRdb's table is partial and in-frame only. The data contain about 2.1 million clones, 80% to 95% of them singletons. Material: naive CD8+ T cells from PBMCs. Receptor source: a man between 18 and 35 years old in good health. Some clones in this sample may be carry-over from other donors' samples.

This clone was seen a single time. This chain links TRBV10-2 with TRBJ2-1, with TRBD2 matching over 11 bases. The length of the CDR3 is 14 residues. Unmatched junction bases numbered 4, after V lost 8 bases and J lost 4 bases. Germline V CDR1 and CDR2: WSHSY, SAAADI. CDR3 in DNA: TGCGCCAGCTTAGCGGGAGGGTTATACAATGAGCAGTTCTTC. Translated, it gives CASLAGGLYNEQFF.

This chain uses TRBV14 with TRBJ1-2; the D gene is possibly TRBD1 (5 bases). The CDR3 is made up of 14 amino acids. Deletions cut 0 bases from V and 2 bases from J, with 7 bases between. Germline CDR1 SGHDN, CDR2 FVKESK. The CDR3 sequence is CASSQDGGNYGYTF. The CDR3 bases are TGTGCCAGCAGCCAAGATGGGGGAAACTATGGCTACACCTTC.

J is TRBJ2-7 and V is TRBV10-3; D might be TRBD2 (7 bases). The ends were cut back, 3 bases at V and 0 bases at J, with 18 bases in the middle. The germline CDR1 and CDR2 sequences are ENHRY and SYGVKD. This CDR3 has 17 amino acids. The CDR3 nucleotides read TGTGCCATCAGTGACTTGGGGGAGGGGGGGGACTCCTACGAGCAGTACTTC. Residues: CAISDLGEGGDSYEQYF.

The chain combines TRBV7-3 with TRBJ2-1; 12 bases map to TRBD1. J was trimmed by 8 bases and V by 5 bases; bases with no gene match: 10. CDR1 SGHTA and CDR2 FQGTGA come from the germline V gene. This CDR3 contains 16 residues. CDR3 bases: TGTGCCAGCAGCCTCCTTACCGGGACAGGGGGCGATGAGCAGTTCTTC. This translates into CASSLLTGTGGDEQFF.

The CDR3 loop reads CASSFGLTSYEQYF. The CDR3 DNA sequence: TGTGCCAGCAGTTTTGGACTGACCTCCTACGAGCAGTACTTC. This chain joins TRBV6-1 and TRBJ2-7; weak D call: TRBD2 (5 bases). Germline CDR1 and CDR2: MNHNS and SASEGT. Trimming shortened V by 5 bases and J by 0 bases, and 11 bases separated the two germline ends. This CDR3 is 14 amino acids long.

This clone was recorded a few times. The chain recombines TRBV27 with TRBJ2-2, with D perhaps being TRBD1 or TRBD2 (5 bases each). Trimming removed 3 bases at V and 6 bases at J, with 14 bases between. The CDR3 runs to 15 residues. Looked up from germline, CDR1 is MNHEY and CDR2 is SMNVEV (reference sequence). The CDR3 sequence: CASSFLREHSGELFF. CDR3 DNA: TGTGCCAGCAGTTTCCTCAGGGAGCACTCCGGGGAGCTGTTTTTT.

This clone has just one count. The V call is TRBV4-2, the J call TRBJ1-4; TRBD1 is a possible D gene (6 bases). Germline V gene sequence: CDR1 LGHNA, CDR2 YNFKEQ. V was pared by 3 bases and J by 7 bases, with 21 bases between. There are 17 residues in the CDR3. CDR3 residues: CASSQFGVDGGREKLFF. The CDR3 DNA sequence: TGTGCCAGCAGCCAGTTTGGGGTGGACGGGGGCCGTGAAAAACTGTTTTTT.

The rearrangement links TRBV2 to TRBJ2-1, with 8 bases fitting TRBD1. The CDR3 is made up of 15 amino acids. Germline V gene sequence: CDR1 SNHLY, CDR2 FYNNEI. With 6 bases clipped from V and 3 bases from J, the junction kept 7 bases outside the gene matches. This CDR3 reads CASRDGQGNYNEQFF. In DNA, the CDR3 is TGTGCCAGCAGGGACGGACAGGGTAACTACAATGAGCAGTTCTTC.

This clone was seen just once. This chain joins TRBV12-5 and TRBJ1-2; 10 nucleotides align to TRBD1. CDR3 size: 17 residues. J gave up 8 bases and V 0 bases, and 12 bases lay outside the gene matches. Germline V gene sequence: CDR1 LGHNT, CDR2 FRNRAP. The CDR3 DNA reads as TGTGCTAGTGGTTTGGTAGTCATTGAGGGACAGGGGCAAGGCTACACCTTC. This encodes CASGLVVIEGQGQGYTF. Filled out from reference TRBV12-5 and TRBJ1-2, the complete variable domain reads DARVTQTPRHKVTEMGQEVTMRCQPILGHNTVFWYRQTMMQGLELLAYFRNRAPLDDSGMPKDRFSAEMPDATLATLKIQPSEPRDSAVYFCASGLVVIEGQGQGYTFGSGTRLTVV.